The T cell receptor beta chain under discussion was sequenced for a study of CXCR3-negative and CXCR3-positive naive CD8 T cells. In the study overall: The libraries together contributed 140 million or so TRB reads, each supplying about 1.5 +/- 0.3 million.

Turning to this clonotype: Its antigen is unknown.

Germline V lookup: CDR1 SGHRS, CDR2 YFSETQ. The CDR3 runs to 17 residues. The method, 5' RACE with UMI labels, was used to prepare the TRB cDNA libraries. TCRdb reanalyzed the 5' RACE reads, giving one entry per CDR3 protein sequence and no DNA. The listing records under 85,000 distinct CDR3 sequences. Study results and limitations: CXCR3-positive naive cells carried more hydrophobic TRB CDR3s than CXCR3-negative ones. The level of CXCR3 expression partially decreased after cryopreservation; the majority of assays used fresh PBMCs.

The chain employs TRBV5-1 and TRBJ1-2. What was sequenced was naive CXCR3+ CD8+ T cells from blood. Indicated subset: CD45RO-CCR7+CD27+CD95- naive CD8+ T cells expressing CXCR3 (TNR3+). The source is a human donor in good health. Some clones in this sample may be carry-over from other donors' samples. The CDR3 here is CASSLGPVGRSIYGYTF.